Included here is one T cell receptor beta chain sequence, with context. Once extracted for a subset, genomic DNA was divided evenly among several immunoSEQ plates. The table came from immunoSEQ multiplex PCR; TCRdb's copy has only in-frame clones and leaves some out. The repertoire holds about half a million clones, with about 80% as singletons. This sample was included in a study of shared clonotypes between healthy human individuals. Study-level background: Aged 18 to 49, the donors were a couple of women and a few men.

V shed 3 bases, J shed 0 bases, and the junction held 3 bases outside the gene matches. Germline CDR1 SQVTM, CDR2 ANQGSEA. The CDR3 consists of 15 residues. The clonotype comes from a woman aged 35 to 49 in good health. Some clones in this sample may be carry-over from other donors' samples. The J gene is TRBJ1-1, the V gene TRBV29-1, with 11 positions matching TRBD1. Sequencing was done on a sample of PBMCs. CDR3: CSVEGQGGMNTEAFF. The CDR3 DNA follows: TGCAGCGTTGAGGGACAGGGGGGGATGAACACTGAAGCTTTCTTT. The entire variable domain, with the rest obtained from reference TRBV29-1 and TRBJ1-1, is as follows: SAVISQKPSRDICQRGTSLTIQCQVDSQVTMMFWYRQQPGQSLTLIATANQGSEATYESGFVIDKFPISRPNLTFSTLTVSNMSPEDSSIYLCSVEGQGGMNTEAFFGQGTRLTVV.